Listed here is a single T cell receptor (beta chain). What it binds is unknown. This entry is derived from a study of regulatory dendritic cells for organ transplantation. Study conclusions and caveats: Considerable individual heterogeneity was seen in alloreactive memory CD8+ T cells. Naive CD4+ and CD8+ repertoires were highly diverse; memory CD8+ was most oligoclonal.

Using immunoSEQ multiplex PCR, the repertoire was profiled, and TCRdb retains in-frame clones only, with some absent. This sample has around 19,000 clones, with 80% to 90% found just once. CFSE-labeled sorted T cells met regulatory or mature dendritic cells for more than four days. The material sequenced was naive CD4+ T cells from blood cultured with regulatory dendritic cells. Subset specified: CD45RA+ naive T cells. The TCR sequence derives from a human donor in good health.

Here the CDR3 DNA reads TGTGCCAGTAGTATAGGTCAGGGGGCTCGGGAAAAACTGTTTTTT. Its protein is CASSIGQGAREKLFF. This sequence joins TRBV19 and TRBJ1-4, with 8 bases lining up with TRBD1. CDR1 LNHDA and CDR2 SQIVND come from the germline V gene (reference sequence). With 1 base clipped from V and 8 bases from J, the junction kept 6 bases outside the gene matches. The CDR3 runs to 15 residues.